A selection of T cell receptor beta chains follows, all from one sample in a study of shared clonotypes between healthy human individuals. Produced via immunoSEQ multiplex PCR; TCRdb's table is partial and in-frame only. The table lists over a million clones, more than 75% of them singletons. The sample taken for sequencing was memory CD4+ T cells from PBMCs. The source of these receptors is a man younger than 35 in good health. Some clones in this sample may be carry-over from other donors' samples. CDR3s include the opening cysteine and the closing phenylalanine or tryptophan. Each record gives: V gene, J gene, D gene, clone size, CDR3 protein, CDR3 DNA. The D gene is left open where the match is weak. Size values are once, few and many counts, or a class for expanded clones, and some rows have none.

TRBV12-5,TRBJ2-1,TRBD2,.,CASGSQGLAGGKYNEQFF,TGTGCTAGTGGTTCCCAAGGACTAGCGGGAGGGAAATACAATGAGCAGTTCTTC
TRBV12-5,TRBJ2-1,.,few,CASGLAGVYNEQFF,TGTGCTAGTGGTTTGGCGGGAGTCTACAATGAGCAGTTCTTC
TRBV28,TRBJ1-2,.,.,CASSFEFYGYTF,TGTGCCAGCAGTTTCGAGTTCTATGGCTACACCTTC
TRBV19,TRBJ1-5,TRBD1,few,CASSPNRGDVDQPQHF,TGTGCCAGTAGTCCAAACAGGGGCGACGTAGATCAGCCCCAGCATTTT
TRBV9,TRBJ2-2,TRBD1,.,CASSGDRGAGELFF,TGTGCCAGCAGCGGGGACAGGGGCGCCGGGGAGCTGTTTTTT
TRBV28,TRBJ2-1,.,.,CASSRRENLHNEQFF,TGTGCCAGCAGTCGACGGGAGAATCTCCACAATGAGCAGTTCTTC
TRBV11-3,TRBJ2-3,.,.,CASSLGQDADTQYF,TGTGCCAGCAGCTTAGGGCAAGACGCAGATACGCAGTATTTT
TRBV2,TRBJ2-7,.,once,CASREQSYEQYF,TGTGCCAGCAGGGAACAATCCTACGAGCAGTACTTC
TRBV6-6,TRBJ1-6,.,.,CASSYSEGSPLHF,TGTGCCAGCAGTTACTCAGAGGGCTCACCCCTCCACTTT
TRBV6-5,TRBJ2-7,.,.,CASSYAPAGTEQYF,TGTGCCAGCAGTTACGCCCCGGCAGGGACCGAGCAGTACTTC
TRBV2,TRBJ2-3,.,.,CASSQGGADTQYF,TGTGCCAGCAGCCAGGGAGGTGCAGATACGCAGTATTTT
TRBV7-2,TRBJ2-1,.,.,CASSLSSRWDNEQFF,TGTGCCAGCAGCTTAAGCTCCCGCTGGGACAATGAGCAGTTCTTC
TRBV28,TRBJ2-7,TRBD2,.,CASSYPAGGAGYEQYF,TGTGCCAGCAGTTACCCAGCGGGGGGCGCTGGCTACGAGCAGTACTTC
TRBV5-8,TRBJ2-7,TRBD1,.,CASSFPGQASPWYF,TGTGCCAGCAGCTTCCCGGGACAGGCATCTCCCTGGTACTTC
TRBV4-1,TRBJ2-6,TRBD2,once,CASSLLGLAGGRLSSGANVLTF,TGCGCCAGCAGCCTCCTCGGACTAGCGGGAGGACGTCTAAGCTCTGGGGCCAACGTCCTGACTTTC
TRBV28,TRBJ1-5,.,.,CASSLVSQPQHF,TGTGCCAGCAGTTTAGTCAGTCAGCCCCAGCATTTT
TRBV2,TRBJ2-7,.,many,CASSDSGNSYEQYF,TGTGCCAGCAGTGATTCGGGGAACTCCTACGAGCAGTACTTC
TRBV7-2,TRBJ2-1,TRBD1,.,CASSFTGTAYNEQFF,TGTGCCAGCAGCTTCACCGGGACAGCGTACAATGAGCAGTTCTTC
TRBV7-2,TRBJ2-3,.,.,CASSPEQDTQYF,TGTGCCAGCAGCCCAGAACAAGATACGCAGTATTTT
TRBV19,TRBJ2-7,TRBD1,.,CASSTRTGGEQYF,TGTGCCAGTAGTACCCGGACAGGGGGCGAGCAGTACTTC
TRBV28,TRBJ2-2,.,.,CASRHSPRGLGYTGELFF,TGTGCCAGCAGACACTCACCCCGGGGCCTCGGATATACCGGGGAGCTGTTTTTT
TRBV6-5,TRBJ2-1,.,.,CASSLQGSSYNEQFF,TGTGCCAGCAGCCTACAGGGCAGCTCCTACAATGAGCAGTTCTTC
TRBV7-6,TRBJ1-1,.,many,CASSSRAPREWENTEAFF,TGTGCCAGCAGCTCAAGGGCCCCCAGGGAGTGGGAGAACACTGAAGCTTTCTTT
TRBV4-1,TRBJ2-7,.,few,CASSQIHGEQYF,TGCGCCAGCAGCCAAATACATGGCGAGCAGTACTTC